This T cell receptor (beta chain) was identified in a study of early T cells in non-severe SARS-CoV-2 infection. For the study at large: Sequenced bulk RNA came from whole blood that was unsorted, and chains were unpaired.

Germline lookup yields CDR1 WSHSY and CDR2 SAAADI. V dropped 8 bases and J dropped 7; count of bases not matched to a gene: 9. The CDR3 extends over 13 amino acids. Whole-study results and caveats: Using VDJdb, the matching emphasized anti-spike CD8 responses while missing private and CD4 specificities.

Judged by abundance, this clonotype is medium-sized. The antigen is unknown. Researchers tagged individual cDNA molecules with unique molecular identifiers. TCRdb independently ran MiXCR on the 5' RACE reads; one entry per CDR3 protein. Of just under 30,000 distinct CDR3 sequences listed, about 4.8% were seen once; the top ten hold 10% to 13%. This receptor was obtained from an adult who was a healthcare worker with PCR-confirmed SARS-CoV-2 infection or an uninfected control (not recorded which). The chain carries TRBV10-2 and TRBJ2-7, with 9 bases lining up with TRBD1. Specimen: whole blood. CDR3 residues: CASAGQGFWEQYF. DNA of the CDR3: TGCGCCAGCGCTGGACAGGGGTTTTGGGAGCAGTACTTC.